A selection of T cell receptor beta chains follows, all from one sample in a study of blood T cell repertoires in COVID-19. Libraries were prepared by immunoSEQ multiplex PCR; TCRdb keeps only in-frame clonotypes and omits some of them. Of roughly 250,000 clones listed, about 86% are singletons. Specimen: peripheral blood. These receptors all stem from a man aged 35-49 years with active or convalescent COVID-19. Both conserved end residues are part of each CDR3. A D gene is named only where the DNA matches it firmly. Only part of the rows carry a size: once, few, many, or a class if the clone is expanded.

CDR3 protein: CASSSPVAGEETQYF
CDR3 DNA: TGTGCCAGTAGTAGCCCTGTAGCGGGGGAAGAGACCCAGTACTTC
J gene: TRBJ2-5
V gene: TRBV19
D gene: TRBD2
clone size: -

CDR3 protein: CASSQGDRGGEEAFF
CDR3 DNA: TGCGCCAGCAGCCAGGGCGACAGGGGAGGGGAAGAAGCTTTCTTT
J gene: TRBJ1-1
V gene: TRBV4-3
D gene: TRBD1
clone size: -

CDR3 protein: CASGRLAGGSYEQYF
CDR3 DNA: TGTGCCAGCGGGAGGCTAGCGGGGGGGTCCTACGAGCAGTACTTC
J gene: TRBJ2-7
V gene: TRBV3-1/TRBV3-2
D gene: TRBD2
clone size: -

CDR3 protein: CASSQAAGGGQPQHF
CDR3 DNA: TGTGCCAGCTCCCAGGCGGCAGGGGGCGGTCAGCCCCAGCATTTT
J gene: TRBJ1-5
V gene: TRBV11-2
D gene: TRBD1
clone size: -

CDR3 protein: CASSSTGERGNQPQHF
CDR3 DNA: TGTGCCAGCAGCTCAACAGGGGAGAGGGGCAATCAGCCCCAGCATTTT
J gene: TRBJ1-5
V gene: TRBV7-8
D gene: TRBD1
clone size: -

CDR3 protein: CASSPGTEREAFF
CDR3 DNA: TGTGCCAGCAGCCCCGGGACAGAACGCGAAGCTTTCTTT
J gene: TRBJ1-1
V gene: TRBV7-9
D gene: TRBD1
clone size: -

CDR3 protein: CAWSVPRDRPNSPLHF
CDR3 DNA: TGTGCCTGGAGTGTACCCCGGGACAGGCCTAATTCACCCCTCCACTTT
J gene: TRBJ1-6
V gene: TRBV30
D gene: TRBD1
clone size: once

CDR3 protein: CASSKRELGYSPLHF
CDR3 DNA: TGTGCCAGCAGCAAGAGGGAATTGGGGTATTCACCCCTCCACTTT
J gene: TRBJ1-6
V gene: TRBV21-1
D gene: -
clone size: few

CDR3 protein: CASTLFRGISGNTIYF
CDR3 DNA: TGTGCCAGTACCCTATTCAGAGGCATCTCTGGAAACACCATATATTTT
J gene: TRBJ1-3
V gene: TRBV19
D gene: -
clone size: -

CDR3 protein: CASSLSGGGYTF
CDR3 DNA: TGTGCCAGCAGCTTAAGCGGGGGTGGCTACACCTTC
J gene: TRBJ1-2
V gene: TRBV5-4
D gene: -
clone size: -

CDR3 protein: CASSLTPGQGDTQYF
CDR3 DNA: TGTGCCAGCAGCTTAACTCCGGGACAGGGAGATACGCAGTATTTT
J gene: TRBJ2-3
V gene: TRBV7-3
D gene: TRBD1
clone size: -

CDR3 protein: CASSSGRGNTEAFF
CDR3 DNA: TGCGCCAGCAGCTCGGGGCGGGGGAACACTGAAGCTTTCTTT
J gene: TRBJ1-1
V gene: TRBV5-1
D gene: -
clone size: -

CDR3 protein: CASSHSRTSGQETQYF
CDR3 DNA: TGTGCCAGTAGTCATTCTAGGACTAGCGGCCAAGAGACCCAGTACTTC
J gene: TRBJ2-5
V gene: TRBV19
D gene: TRBD2
clone size: once

CDR3 protein: CASSQDIPGGGNTIYF
CDR3 DNA: TGTGCCAGCAGCCAAGATATTCCGGGGGGAGGAAACACCATATATTTT
J gene: TRBJ1-3
V gene: TRBV4-2
D gene: -
clone size: -

CDR3 protein: CASSSLSGELFF
CDR3 DNA: TGTGCCAGCAGTTCCCTATCCGGGGAGCTGTTTTTT
J gene: TRBJ2-2
V gene: TRBV12-3/TRBV12-4
D gene: -
clone size: -

CDR3 protein: CASGAPGIRENSPLHF
CDR3 DNA: TGTGCCAGCGGAGCGCCAGGCATCCGGGAAAATTCACCCCTCCACTTT
J gene: TRBJ1-6
V gene: TRBV7-9
D gene: -
clone size: -

CDR3 protein: CASTDRAYGANVLTF
CDR3 DNA: TGCGCCAGCACGGACAGGGCGTACGGGGCCAACGTCCTGACTTTC
J gene: TRBJ2-6
V gene: TRBV5-1
D gene: TRBD1
clone size: -

CDR3 protein: CATGDTTMTELFF
CDR3 DNA: TGTGCCACCGGGGACACGACTATGACGGAACTGTTTTTT
J gene: TRBJ1-4
V gene: TRBV10-3
D gene: -
clone size: -

CDR3 protein: CASSQHNGQGMSGANVLTF
CDR3 DNA: TGCGCCAGCAGCCAACACAACGGACAGGGGATGTCTGGGGCCAACGTCCTGACTTTC
J gene: TRBJ2-6
V gene: TRBV4-3
D gene: TRBD1
clone size: -

CDR3 protein: CASSLGDGSYNEQFF
CDR3 DNA: TGTGCCAGCAGCTTAGGAGACGGGAGCTACAATGAGCAGTTCTTC
J gene: TRBJ2-1
V gene: TRBV11-3
D gene: -
clone size: -

CDR3 protein: CASSSSSEQYF
CDR3 DNA: TGTGCCAGCAGCTCCTCGAGCGAGCAGTACTTC
J gene: TRBJ2-7
V gene: TRBV13
D gene: -
clone size: -

CDR3 protein: CAISDRGPEDGYTF
CDR3 DNA: TGTGCCATCAGCGACAGGGGGCCTGAGGATGGCTACACCTTC
J gene: TRBJ1-2
V gene: TRBV10-3
D gene: TRBD1
clone size: -

CDR3 protein: CASSSLGGVDTQYF
CDR3 DNA: TGTGCCAGCAGCAGCCTGGGAGGGGTGGATACGCAGTATTTT
J gene: TRBJ2-3
V gene: TRBV6-2/TRBV6-3
D gene: TRBD2
clone size: -

CDR3 protein: CASKAQASSYNEQFF
CDR3 DNA: TGTGCCAGCAAAGCCCAGGCGAGCTCCTACAATGAGCAGTTCTTC
J gene: TRBJ2-1
V gene: TRBV6-4
D gene: -
clone size: -

CDR3 protein: CASSWGQGGEQYF
CDR3 DNA: TGCGCCAGCAGCTGGGGACAGGGGGGTGAGCAGTACTTC
J gene: TRBJ2-7
V gene: TRBV5-1
D gene: TRBD1
clone size: -

CDR3 protein: CASSPGQGMDEQFF
CDR3 DNA: TGCGCCAGCAGTCCGGGACAGGGGATGGATGAGCAGTTCTTC
J gene: TRBJ2-1
V gene: TRBV5-1
D gene: TRBD1
clone size: -

CDR3 protein: CASSRWDRDEKLFF
CDR3 DNA: TGTGCCAGCAGCCGTTGGGACAGGGACGAAAAACTGTTTTTT
J gene: TRBJ1-4
V gene: TRBV27
D gene: TRBD1
clone size: -

CDR3 protein: CASSLGDRAIEQFF
CDR3 DNA: TGTGCCAGCAGCTTAGGGGACAGAGCCATTGAGCAGTTCTTC
J gene: TRBJ2-1
V gene: TRBV7-9
D gene: TRBD1
clone size: -

CDR3 protein: CASSQAELGEQFF
CDR3 DNA: TGTGCCAGCAGCCAAGCCGAGCTCGGGGAGCAGTTCTTC
J gene: TRBJ2-1
V gene: TRBV4-2
D gene: -
clone size: -

CDR3 protein: CSVVGAVNEKLFF
CDR3 DNA: TGCAGCGTTGTAGGGGCAGTTAATGAAAAACTGTTTTTT
J gene: TRBJ1-4
V gene: TRBV29-1
D gene: -
clone size: -

CDR3 protein: CASRGARDRGSWEQYF
CDR3 DNA: TGTGCCAGCAGGGGAGCGCGGGACAGGGGATCTTGGGAGCAGTACTTC
J gene: TRBJ2-7
V gene: TRBV2
D gene: TRBD1
clone size: -

CDR3 protein: CASLGIRSNYGYTF
CDR3 DNA: TGTGCCAGCCTCGGTATTCGATCCAACTATGGCTACACCTTC
J gene: TRBJ1-2
V gene: TRBV6-5
D gene: -
clone size: -

CDR3 protein: CASAPQTVSGNTIYF
CDR3 DNA: TGTGCCAGCGCCCCCCAGACAGTCTCTGGAAACACCATATATTTT
J gene: TRBJ1-3
V gene: TRBV18
D gene: -
clone size: -

CDR3 protein: CASSYQTGARSYEQYF
CDR3 DNA: TGTGCCAGCAGTTACCAGACAGGGGCCCGTTCCTACGAGCAGTACTTC
J gene: TRBJ2-7
V gene: TRBV6-5
D gene: TRBD1
clone size: -

CDR3 protein: CASSPGSERGYTF
CDR3 DNA: TGTGCCAGCAGTCCCGGGTCCGAGCGAGGCTACACCTTC
J gene: TRBJ1-2
V gene: TRBV3-1/TRBV3-2
D gene: -
clone size: -

CDR3 protein: CASSRDRGLNTEAFF
CDR3 DNA: TGTGCCAGCAGCCGAGACAGGGGGCTGAACACTGAAGCTTTCTTT
J gene: TRBJ1-1
V gene: TRBV7-8
D gene: TRBD1
clone size: -

CDR3 protein: CATSGREEDYGYTF
CDR3 DNA: TGTGCCACCTCAGGGAGGGAGGAGGACTATGGCTACACCTTC
J gene: TRBJ1-2
V gene: TRBV10-3
D gene: -
clone size: -

CDR3 protein: CASSLLGGRNIQYF
CDR3 DNA: TGTGCCAGCAGTTTATTGGGGGGGCGGAACATTCAGTACTTC
J gene: TRBJ2-4
V gene: TRBV27
D gene: -
clone size: -

CDR3 protein: CASSEPSTGSNEQYF
CDR3 DNA: TGCGCCAGCAGTGAGCCCTCGACAGGGTCGAACGAGCAGTACTTC
J gene: TRBJ2-7
V gene: TRBV10-1
D gene: TRBD1
clone size: once

CDR3 protein: CASSLSTGVEAEQYF
CDR3 DNA: TGTGCCAGCAGCTTATCGACAGGGGTGGAGGCCGAGCAGTACTTC
J gene: TRBJ2-7
V gene: TRBV5-4
D gene: TRBD1
clone size: -

CDR3 protein: CASSWGVSGPLSYEQYF
CDR3 DNA: TGTGCCAGCAGCTGGGGGGTCAGCGGGCCTCTCTCCTACGAGCAGTACTTC
J gene: TRBJ2-7
V gene: TRBV5-4
D gene: -
clone size: -

CDR3 protein: CASSLDGTDTQYF
CDR3 DNA: TGTGCCAGCAGCTTAGACGGCACAGATACGCAGTATTTT
J gene: TRBJ2-3
V gene: TRBV11-3
D gene: -
clone size: -

CDR3 protein: CASSQATVSSTGELFF
CDR3 DNA: TGTGCCAGCAGCCAAGCGACAGTTTCCTCCACCGGGGAGCTGTTTTTT
J gene: TRBJ2-2
V gene: TRBV4-2
D gene: -
clone size: -

CDR3 protein: CASSEMGLAGSTDTQYF
CDR3 DNA: TGTGCCAGCAGTGAAATGGGATTAGCGGGGAGTACAGATACGCAGTATTTT
J gene: TRBJ2-3
V gene: TRBV2
D gene: TRBD2
clone size: -

CDR3 protein: CASSGQGVYEQYF
CDR3 DNA: TGTGCCAGCAGTGGACAGGGGGTGTACGAGCAGTACTTC
J gene: TRBJ2-7
V gene: TRBV2
D gene: TRBD1
clone size: many

CDR3 protein: CASSPMRVNSGNTIYF
CDR3 DNA: TGTGCCAGCAGCCCCATGCGGGTAAACTCTGGAAACACCATATATTTT
J gene: TRBJ1-3
V gene: TRBV7-9
D gene: -
clone size: -